Listed below are T cell receptor beta chains from one sample, sequenced in a study of regulatory and conventional T cells in RAG deficiency. Measured with immunoSEQ multiplex PCR; TCRdb has only the in-frame clones, and not every one. The table lists fewer than 30,000 clones, nearly 95% of them singletons. Separately, the same data were catalogued under a study of regulatory T cells.

Sequences were obtained from CD25- CD4+ T cells sorted from blood. These receptors were taken from a human donor in good health. Both conserved end residues are part of each CDR3.

j_gene | v_gene | CDR3aa
TRBJ2-2 | TRBV6-1 | CASQQYRVTGELFF
TRBJ2-7 | TRBV27 | CASHRGFRGSEQYF
TRBJ1-1 | TRBV6-5 | CASSRDRVATEAFF
TRBJ1-3 | TRBV7-9 | CASRYLYGNTIYF
TRBJ2-5 | TRBV10-1 | CASRAKANVGTQYF
TRBJ2-3 | TRBV11-2 | CASSSGTSGSTDTQYF
TRBJ2-6 | TRBV7-3 | CASSLRGQGSSGANVLTF
TRBJ2-1 | TRBV12-5 | CASGKRDRGNYEQFF
TRBJ2-4 | TRBV9 | CASSVGRGDWHIQYF
TRBJ2-7 | TRBV19 | CASSPVGPSVGSYEQYF
TRBJ1-3 | TRBV30 | CAWSDLGGYSGNTIYF
TRBJ2-3 | TRBV11-2 | CASSFPLTDTQYF
TRBJ1-4 | TRBV19 | CASSTTGLNEKLFF
TRBJ2-5 | TRBV28 | CASSFGTSGGRGTQYF
TRBJ2-7 | TRBV19 | CASRDRASYEQYF
TRBJ2-6 | TRBV11-2 | CASRRDSSSGANVLTF
TRBJ1-6 | TRBV6-5 | CASSYVSRGSPLHF
TRBJ1-1 | TRBV11-2 | CASSNRGIEAFF
TRBJ1-2 | TRBV5-1 | CASRELGRGYGYTF
TRBJ2-7 | TRBV6-5 | CASSSFGTGVYEQYF
TRBJ1-2 | TRBV7-9 | CASSSVGAGGYTF
TRBJ1-2 | TRBV28 | CASNSGEDYGYTF
TRBJ1-6 | TRBV6-1 | CASDLRDSYSSPLHF
TRBJ1-6 | TRBV28 | CASSLGETTGNPPLHF
TRBJ2-7 | TRBV2 | CASIPRVRTGSGEQYF
TRBJ2-5 | TRBV19 | CASRPTSGGVKETQYF
TRBJ2-1 | TRBV7-2 | CASSLVGTSGYNEQFF
TRBJ1-5 | TRBV15 | CATSARAGRYNQPQHF
TRBJ1-3 | TRBV11-2 | CASSLLQGLLSGNTIYF
TRBJ1-6 | TRBV4-1 | CASSPDTFSPLHF
TRBJ1-1 | TRBV5-5 | CASSTGTAMNTEAFF
TRBJ1-2 | TRBV7-8 | CASSLRTGVTNYGYTF
TRBJ2-7 | TRBV4-1 | CASSQEGPGQSYEQYF
TRBJ1-1 | TRBV5-1 | CASSPDRGNTEAFF
TRBJ1-1 | TRBV7-9 | CASSYRDRENTEAFF
TRBJ1-4 | TRBV9 | CASSVAGGLVEKLFF
TRBJ1-1 | TRBV11-1 | CASSLALFPGGRTEAFF
TRBJ2-7 | TRBV2 | CASSPGQGRWSVQYF
TRBJ1-5 | TRBV11-2 | CASSLDRGNQPQHF
TRBJ1-1 | TRBV5-4 | CASSLVGGSEAFF
TRBJ1-1 | TRBV5-1 | CASSFDRGGTEAFF
TRBJ1-2 | TRBV19 | CASSLNRGLYGYTF
TRBJ1-1 | TRBV30 | CAWSHPLRGTEAFF
TRBJ2-7 | TRBV18 | CASSPGTAYEQYF
TRBJ1-5 | TRBV18 | CASSPGTGVGQPQHF
TRBJ2-7 | TRBV19 | CASTEGAGGSNPYEQYF
TRBJ2-5 | TRBV6-5 | CASNYRGTSTQEAQYF
TRBJ1-2 | TRBV29-1 | CSAIFLLGPWATYTF
TRBJ2-7 | TRBV10-1 | CASSGGYEQYF
TRBJ1-6 | TRBV28 | CASSLGLYNSPLHF
TRBJ1-1 | TRBV7-9 | CASSSRGVETEAFF
TRBJ2-1 | TRBV19 | CASSGGTAYNEQFF
TRBJ2-1 | TRBV6-4 | CASRKDSRGRSYNEQFF
TRBJ2-5 | TRBV5-4 | CASSRDSQETQYF
TRBJ2-2 | TRBV5-1 | CASSGAGFGGELFF